Each of the 4 T cell receptor beta chains below was sequenced from the same sample in a study of post-analysis software for immune sequencing data. Study results and caveats: TRBV segments more frequent in patients than in controls numbered roughly 5 and included TRBV5-6, TRBV5-1 and TRBV20-1.

The TCR beta cDNA libraries carried unique molecular identifiers. TCRdb reprocessed the PCR reads via MiXCR and lists one record per CDR3 protein. The table lists roughly 540,000 distinct CDR3 sequences, around 31% of them singletons, with 6% in the top ten. These TCRs are of unknown antigen specificity. Sample: blood. The receptors derive from a girl between 2 and 17 years old with multiple sclerosis.

V gene TRBV6-2 or TRBV6-3 combines with J gene TRBJ1-2, with 7 bases that match TRBD1. The V gene's germline CDR1 is MNHEY and CDR2 SVGEGT. The junction had 8 bases not matched to a gene; V was cut back by 7 bases and J by 3 bases. The CDR3 runs to 14 residues. CDR3 region: CASKKTGTDYGYTF. CDR3 nucleotides: TGTGCCAGCAAAAAGACAGGGACAGACTATGGCTACACCTTC.

This clonotype showed up just a few times. The CDR3 DNA follows: TGTGCCAGCAGGGCAGGGGGCTTAGAGACCCAGTACTTC. Residues: CASRAGGLETQYF. The rearrangement joins TRBV25-1 to TRBJ2-7; 8 nucleotides match TRBD1. Gene TRBJ2-5 matches the end of the DNA better, so the J call may be wrong. Germline loops: CDR1 MGHDK, CDR2 SYGVNS. The CDR3 totals 13 residues.

The V call is TRBV14, the J call TRBJ1-2; TRBD1 matches at 8 bases. Trimming removed 2 bases from V and 4 bases from J; junction bases left unmatched: 6. CDR3 length equals 15 residues. The germline gives CDR1 SGHDN, CDR2 FVKESK. CDR3 amino acids: CASSQSGTGPYGYTF. The CDR3 DNA sequence: TGTGCCAGCAGCCAAAGTGGGACAGGTCCCTATGGCTACACCTTC.

V and J are TRBV20-1 and TRBJ1-2; D possibly corresponds to TRBD1 (6 bases). Trimming stripped 4 bases from V and 2 bases from J, with 11 bases between. This CDR3 spans 13 amino acids. CDR1 DFQATT and CDR2 SNEGSKA come from the germline V gene (reference sequence). CDR3 amino acids: CSAKGGQNYGYTF. The CDR3 region has the DNA TGCAGTGCTAAGGGGGGACAAAACTATGGCTACACCTTC.